This T cell receptor beta chain came from a study of CD8+ T cells in alopecia areata. Following RNA extraction, reverse transcription yielded cDNA that acted as the sequencing template. Libraries were prepared by immunoSEQ multiplex PCR; TCRdb keeps only in-frame clonotypes and omits some of them. The sample shows fewer than 200,000 clones, just under 60% of them seen only once. The sequences come from CD4+ T cells sorted from blood, collected at week 0. The receptor's source is a human donor with alopecia areata.

Written as DNA, the CDR3 is TGCAGCGTTGGTTCACTCGGACAGGGACGGGGCTACACCTTC. Translation: CSVGSLGQGRGYTF. This sequence joins TRBV29-1 and TRBJ1-2; 8 bases are a match to TRBD1. The trim removed 4 bases at V and 8 bases at J, leaving 12 bases unmatched. This CDR3 has 14 amino acids. Germline CDR1 and CDR2: SQVTM and ANQGSEA.